This T cell receptor (beta chain) comes out of a study of T cells after yellow fever vaccination (dated by TCRdb to the late 2010s). General notes on the study: The SMART-Seq v4 Ultra Low Input RNA kit was used to prepare libraries from fractions with low cell numbers. To track T-cell clones before and after primary and booster YFV17D yellow fever vaccination, bulk TCR alpha and beta repertoires were sequenced longitudinally. Two healthy male donors made up the cohort, one aged 18 to 30 years and the other aged 30 to 40 years. Blood samples were taken at several timepoints before and after primary and secondary immunization, and bulk PBMC replicates and cell subsets were isolated. General conclusions and limits of the study: Most clones expanded after primary vaccination (approximately 96% of CD4 and around nine tenths of CD8) were re-detected after the booster, suggesting that broad memory maintenance occurred. The study included only two donors, which limits how far the findings can be generalized. Computational filtering was required because FACS-sorted repertoires could contain abundant contaminating clonotypes from the bulk population. The secondary T-cell response was found to be weaker but faster than the primary response, with a peak reached on day 5 rather than on day 15. A small fraction of clonotypes showed up in both the CD4 and CD8 compartments, probably as a result of convergent recombination.

TCR cDNA was made using 5'RACE template switching, a step that added a universal primer site and unique molecular identifiers. Priming for cDNA synthesis came from both the TCR alpha and TCR beta constant segments. Library amplification used two PCR steps, and the second PCR step added sample barcodes and sequencing adapters. Sequencing of the libraries was done on either Illumina HiSeq 2500 (2x100 bp) or NovaSeq (2x150 bp). The study's own analysis went as follows. Reads were demultiplexed and collapsed into UMI consensus sequences with MIGEC, and V(D)J alignment was performed with MiXCR. Using edgeR on replicate PBMC samples, clonotypes were called vaccine-responding if FDR was below 0.01 and the log2 fold change was above 5 up to day 15. Each bulk clonotype received a CD4 or CD8 identity based on whether the sequenced CD4 or CD8 repertoire contained that clonotype at higher abundance. The public reads were run again by TCRdb, first through fastp at Q25 and then through MiXCR, and only productive beta chains were kept. Each entry merges the rows of one CDR3 protein and shows their most common DNA and genes. Clone size and V and J calls follow TCRdb, not the original study. Counted in this sample were under 400,000 distinct CDR3 sequences; about 9.9% of them appeared once. The top ten constitute around 20% of the sample.

Explained via the paper, the treatment or condition label denotes: live attenuated yellow fever vaccine strain. At every blood-draw timepoint, two biological replicates of bulk PBMCs were collected. PBMCs were isolated from peripheral blood using a standard Ficoll-Paque protocol. TriZol was used to extract RNA from bulk PBMCs, from CD4 and CD8 fractions, and from dextramer-positive and dextramer-negative fractions. Spanning cysteine to phenylalanine, the CDR3 consists of 17 amino acids. Only the CDR3 DNA stays, 51 bases, in frame from base 1. Deletion took 5 bases off V and 0 bases off J, with a span of 17 bases between the germline ends. CDR1 SGHVS and CDR2 FQNEAQ were looked up in the germline V gene. With regard to this clonotype: Its antigen remains unidentified. No quality values exist for individual bases; no much larger clone is one base distant.

The sequence links TRBV7-8 to TRBJ2-1, with a weak D call of TRBD2 (6 bases match). The receptor comes from a man aged 18 to 30 who received the YFV17D yellow fever vaccine. The sequenced sample was PBMCs, obtained on the day of the first yellow fever vaccination. The CDR3 loop reads CASSPRRDRGSYNEQFF. The sequenced DNA: TGTGCCAGCAGCCCGAGGAGGGATAGGGGCTCCTACAATGAGCAGTTCTTC.